What follows are 23 T cell receptor beta chains derived from one specimen sequenced in a study of T cells in Graves' hyperthyroidism and ophthalmopathy. Amplified TCR beta CDR3 regions came from RNA transcripts. RT-PCR in the first round (using the HTBI primer set) targeted the TCR CDR3. From the multiplex PCR reads, TCRdb called clonotypes with MiXCR, one entry per CDR3 protein. The table lists roughly 700,000 distinct CDR3 sequences, less than 15% of them singletons, with roughly 10% in the top ten. Sequencing used blood. These receptors were collected from a woman younger than 35 with Graves' hyperthyroidism.

This chain links TRBV15 with TRBJ2-7; no reliable D call. The length of the CDR3 is 13 residues. V dropped 0 bases and J dropped 7 bases, with 10 bases sitting between them. Germline CDR1 LNHNV, CDR2 YYDKDF (reference sequence). Written as DNA, the CDR3 is TGTGCCACCAGCAGAGACTTGGGCAGTGAGCAGTACTTC. Translated, it gives CATSRDLGSEQYF.

The CDR3 sequence is CAISDMRAGNTIYF. The DNA for the CDR3 is TGTGCCATCAGTGACATGAGGGCTGGAAACACCATATATTTT. The chain employs TRBV10-3 and TRBJ1-3; D is undetermined. V gave up 3 bases and J gave up 2 bases, with 8 bases separating them. This CDR3 spans 14 amino acids. Germline assignment: CDR1 ENHRY and CDR2 SYGVKD.

This clonotype was counted many times. The chain employs TRBV6-1 and TRBJ2-5, with 12 bases fitting TRBD1. This CDR3 is built from 15 residues. The V segment lost 5 bases and the J segment 5 bases; nucleotides outside the gene matches: 6. Germline V gives CDR1 MNHNS, CDR2 SASEGT. DNA for the CDR3: TGTGCCAGCAGTTTTTCCGGGACAGGGGGCGAGACCCAGTACTTC. Translation gives CASSFSGTGGETQYF.

This clonotype was detected only a few times. V is TRBV6-9 and J is TRBJ2-7, with D uncertain. The germline V gene encodes CDR1 MNHGY and CDR2 SVAAGI. The CDR3 is made up of 15 amino acids. Between the trimmed V and J ends, which lost 3 bases and 0 bases, there was a span of 12 bases. CDR3 amino acids: CASSYQAGHSYEQYF. DNA of the CDR3: TGTGCCAGCAGTTACCAGGCAGGCCACTCCTACGAGCAGTACTTC.

This clonotype was counted a few times. The genes are TRBV30 and TRBJ2-6; 7 bases line up with TRBD1. CDR1 GTSNPN and CDR2 SVGIG come from the germline V gene (reference sequence). This CDR3 is 14 amino acids long. V dropped 5 bases and J dropped 0; count of bases not matched to a gene: 1. Here the CDR3 DNA reads TGTGCCTGGGACAGGGCCTCTGGGGCCAACGTCCTGACTTTC. Its translation: CAWDRASGANVLTF. The complete variable domain, with remaining parts taken from reference TRBV30 and TRBJ2-6, reads SQTIHQWPATLVQPVGSPLSLECTVEGTSNPNLYWYRQAAGRGLQLLFYSVGIGQISSEVPQNLSASRPQDRQFILSSKKLLLSDSGFYLCAWDRASGANVLTFGAGSRLTVL.

This clonotype was seen many times. The rearrangement uses TRBV5-1 and TRBJ2-7; 7 bases map to TRBD2. The CDR3 has 16 amino acids. CDR1 and CDR2 from the germline V gene are SGHRS and YFSETQ. The trim removed 1 base at V and 5 bases at J, leaving 12 bases unmatched. The CDR3 sequence is CASSLRREGTMDEQYF. The CDR3 nucleotides read TGCGCCAGCAGCTTGAGAAGGGAGGGGACGATGGACGAGCAGTACTTC.

The CDR3 loop reads CASSLAPSAEPGELFF. As DNA, the CDR3 is TGTGCCAGCAGCTTAGCCCCTTCGGCCGAACCCGGGGAGCTGTTTTTT. The chain employs TRBV7-9 and TRBJ2-2; D is unclear. This CDR3 comprises 16 residues. Germline V gives CDR1 SEHNR, CDR2 FQNEAQ (reference sequence). The V and J ends lost 0 bases and 6 bases respectively, with 14 bases between them.

This clonotype was counted ten times or more. V gene TRBV7-8 combines with J gene TRBJ2-7; no clear D gene. CDR3 length: 14 residues. Trimming took 2 bases from V and 4 from J, leaving 12 bases between them. Germline lookup yields CDR1 SGHVS and CDR2 FQNEAQ. CDR3 region: CASSLKGRSYEQYF. CDR3 DNA sequence: TGTGCCAGCAGCTTAAAGGGAAGGTCTTACGAGCAGTACTTC.

The sample holds many counts of this clonotype. The chain links TRBV28 to TRBJ1-1; D not resolved. Germline assignment: CDR1 MDHEN and CDR2 SYDVKM. This CDR3 is built from 13 residues. The ends were cut back, 3 bases at V and 3 bases at J, with 8 bases in the middle. This chain's CDR3 is CASSFVGYTEAFF. For the CDR3, the DNA is TGTGCCAGCAGTTTTGTCGGGTACACTGAAGCTTTCTTT.

The sample holds many counts of this clonotype. The CDR3: CATSALTGPTGELFF. CDR3 DNA sequence: TGTGCCACCAGTGCCTTGACAGGGCCCACCGGGGAGCTGTTTTTT. This chain joins TRBV24-1 and TRBJ2-2; 7 nucleotides agree with TRBD1. The CDR3 totals 15 residues. CDR1 and CDR2 (germline): KGHDR, SFDVKD. V lost 5 bases, J lost 4 bases, and 6 bases stayed unmatched.

This clonotype was counted at least ten times. V usage is TRBV20-1 and J usage is TRBJ1-2; D might be TRBD1 (5 bases). The V gene lost 0 bases and the J gene lost 4 bases, with 6 bases spanning the gap. Germline loops: CDR1 DFQATT, CDR2 SNEGSKA (reference sequence). The CDR3 runs 12 residues. The DNA for the CDR3 is TGCAGTGCTAGAGAGGGGGGCTATGGCTACACCTTC. Protein sequence: CSAREGGYGYTF.

This clonotype was counted many times. This chain connects TRBV5-1 to TRBJ2-1; 9 nucleotides line up with TRBD1. In germline, CDR1 is SGHRS, CDR2 YFSETQ. Trimming cost V 4 bases and J 8 bases; bases outside gene matches: 7. This CDR3 has 14 amino acids. Here the CDR3 reads CASSGDRDRDEQFF. For the CDR3, the DNA is TGCGCCAGCAGCGGGGACAGGGATCGTGATGAGCAGTTCTTC.

The table lists this clonotype with many counts. The chain carries TRBV28 and TRBJ2-7; TRBD1 matches 10 bases. The CDR3 spans 15 residues. V lost 3 bases and J lost 4; bases outside the gene matches: 6. Germline V gives CDR1 MDHEN, CDR2 SYDVKM. CDR3 in amino acids: CASSLPGTGEYEQYF. CDR3 DNA sequence: TGTGCCAGCAGTTTGCCCGGGACAGGGGAGTACGAGCAGTACTTC.

This clonotype was seen ten or more times. The CDR3 loop reads CASSYTRTSGSAEQFF. CDR3 DNA sequence: TGTGCCAGCAGTTACACACGGACTAGCGGGAGCGCTGAGCAGTTCTTC. This rearrangement joins TRBV6-5 to TRBJ2-1; 13 bases match TRBD2. J was trimmed by 9 bases and V by 2 bases; bases with no gene match: 7. CDR3 length equals 16 residues. Germline CDR1 MNHEY, CDR2 SVGAGI.

This chain links TRBV27 with TRBJ2-3; 8 bases fit TRBD2. This CDR3 has 18 amino acids. J was trimmed by 2 bases and V by 4 bases; bases with no gene match: 14. Germline V gene sequence: CDR1 MNHEY, CDR2 SMNVEV (reference sequence). For the CDR3, the DNA is TGTGCCAGCAGTTCAACCCCCCCCGGCGGGAGGTTCACAGATACGCAGTATTTT. This gives the protein CASSSTPPGGRFTDTQYF.

The sample holds many counts of this clonotype. CDR3 sequence: CASSDRKSNQPQHF. The CDR3 DNA is TGTGCCAGCAGCGACAGGAAGAGCAATCAGCCCCAGCATTTT. The rearrangement uses TRBV12-3 or TRBV12-4 and TRBJ1-5, with D maybe TRBD1 (6 bases). This CDR3 region has 14 residues. V lost 6 bases, J lost 1 base, and 10 bases lay in between.

This clonotype was observed a handful of times. The gene calls are TRBV11-1 and TRBJ2-1, with 14 bases lining up with TRBD2. Trimming at V came to 4 bases and at J to 6 bases, leaving 5 bases not matched to a gene. CDR1 is SGHAT and CDR2 is FQDESV in the germline V gene (reference sequence). The CDR3 length is 16 residues. The CDR3 DNA reads as TGTGCCAGCAGCTACGGACTAGCGGGAGGTTTCAATGAGCAGTTCTTC. Residues: CASSYGLAGGFNEQFF. Combining the CDR3 with reference TRBV11-1 and TRBJ2-1 gives the whole variable domain EAEVAQSPRYKITEKSQAVAFWCDPISGHATLYWYRQILGQGPELLVQFQDESVVDDSQLPKDRFSAERLKGVDSTLKIQPAELGDSAMYLCASSYGLAGGFNEQFFGPGTRLTVL.

This clonotype occurred a few times. This chain joins TRBV29-1 and TRBJ1-4, with 7 bases identical to TRBD1. Trimming at V came to 6 bases and at J to 5 bases, leaving 0 bases not matched to a gene. Per germline, CDR1 SQVTM and CDR2 ANQGSEA. This CDR3 is 11 amino acids long. CDR3 sequence reads: CSVDRNEKLFF. For the CDR3, the DNA is TGCAGCGTGGACAGGAATGAAAAACTGTTTTTT.

The sample holds one count of this clonotype. The chain carries TRBV19 and TRBJ1-1, with 9 bases that match TRBD1. After removal of 3 bases from V and 4 bases from J, the junction contained 12 bases not matched to a gene. This CDR3 has 17 residues. Germline CDR1 reads LNHDA; CDR2 reads SQIVND (reference sequence). Written as DNA, the CDR3 is TGTGCCAGTAGTATCCTACTCTCGGGACAGGGAGGCACTGAAGCTTTCTTT. It translates to CASSILLSGQGGTEAFF.

This clonotype was seen a handful of times. This chain uses TRBV6-1 with TRBJ1-2; D may be TRBD1 (5 bases). Germline values: CDR1 MNHNS, CDR2 SASEGT. The CDR3 is 14 residues long. The V gene lost 8 bases and the J gene lost 4 bases, with 17 bases spanning the gap. DNA for the CDR3: TGTGCCAGCGGCTTCAGGGTGGAGGTCTATGGCTACACCTTC. This translates into CASGFRVEVYGYTF.

J is TRBJ2-2 and V is TRBV4-1; TRBD2 matches 10 bases. This CDR3 is 17 amino acids long. Germline V gene sequence: CDR1 MGHRA, CDR2 YSYEKL. J was trimmed by 6 bases and V by 0 bases; bases with no gene match: 7. CDR3 in DNA: TGCGCCAGCAGCCAAGATACGAGCGGGAGGGGGTCCGGGGAGCTGTTTTTT. It encodes CASSQDTSGRGSGELFF.

This clonotype was recorded many times. The chain is built from TRBV27 and TRBJ2-5, with a weak D call TRBD2 (5 bases). Per germline, CDR1 MNHEY and CDR2 SMNVEV (reference sequence). The CDR3 consists of 13 residues. Trimming took off 6 bases at V and 4 bases at J, with 12 bases between the two ends. CDR3 sequence: CASRPDYGETQYF. The DNA of the CDR3 is TGTGCCAGCAGACCTGACTACGGAGAGACCCAGTACTTC.

Ten or more counts support this clonotype. The chain links TRBV18 to TRBJ1-1; D uncertain. V lost 3 bases, J lost 5 bases, and 7 bases lay in between. Germline V gene sequence: CDR1 KGHSH, CDR2 LQKENI. The CDR3 runs 12 residues. The CDR3 sequence is CASSPQRTEAFF. As DNA, the CDR3 is TGTGCCAGCTCACCCCAAAGGACTGAAGCTTTCTTT.